These 22 T cell receptor beta chains share one sample of origin, sequenced in a study of shared clonotypes between healthy human individuals. This table comes from immunoSEQ multiplex PCR, and its TCRdb copy is limited to in-frame clones, with some not included. The table lists around 510,000 clones, around 81% of them singletons. The sequenced sample was PBMCs. Source of these receptors: a woman in her forties in good health. Some clones in this sample may be carry-over from other donors' samples.

V is TRBV7-3 and J is TRBJ2-6; D is tentatively TRBD1 or TRBD2 (5 bases each). Trimming pared 3 bases from V and 0 bases from J, leaving 9 bases between. This CDR3 contains 16 residues. From germline, CDR1 is SGHTA and CDR2 FQGTGA. The CDR3, as DNA: TGTGCCAGCAGCTTGGGACCGAACTCTGGGGCCAACGTCCTGACTTTC. Encoded protein: CASSLGPNSGANVLTF.

Details on this clone: Given a much more abundant clone one base away, this may be a read error. The J gene is TRBJ1-2, the V gene TRBV7-9, with TRBD1 matching over 10 bases. J was trimmed by 0 bases and V by 3 bases; bases with no gene match: 7. Germline values: CDR1 SEHNR, CDR2 FQNEAQ (reference sequence). The CDR3 consists of 17 residues. The CDR3 region is CASSLGFDRGPNYGYTF. The CDR3 DNA follows: TGTGCCAGCAGCTTGGGATTCGACAGGGGGCCTAACTATGGCTACACCTTC. Filled out from reference TRBV7-9 and TRBJ1-2, the complete variable domain reads DTGVSQNPRHKITKRGQNVTFRCDPISEHNRLYWYRQTLGQGPEFLTYFQNEAQLEKSRLLSDRFSAERPKGSFSTLEIQRTEQGDSAMYLCASSLGFDRGPNYGYTFGSGTRLTVV.

A single count supports this clone. The chain links TRBV4-1 to TRBJ2-7; the D is unclear. CDR1 is MGHRA and CDR2 is YSYEKL in the germline V gene. The V end lost 1 base, the J end lost 4 bases, and 11 bases lay between the germline ends. The CDR3 is made up of 14 amino acids. CDR3 in DNA: TGCGCCAGCAGCCAAGGATCCGGGCTGTACGAGCAGTACTTC. It encodes CASSQGSGLYEQYF.

The J gene is TRBJ2-7, the V gene TRBV7-6; D tentatively fits TRBD1 or TRBD2 (5 bases each). CDR1 and CDR2 (germline): SGHVS, FNYEAQ. V lost 5 bases and J lost 2, with 13 bases in between. The CDR3 consists of 14 residues. The CDR3 loop reads CASSTGTPPYEQYF. The CDR3 DNA reads as TGTGCCAGCAGCACCGGGACCCCCCCCTACGAGCAGTACTTC.

The chain uses TRBV10-3 and TRBJ1-1; D is perhaps TRBD1 (5 bases). V lost 3 bases, J lost 6 bases, and 17 bases lay in between. The CDR3 extends over 15 amino acids. CDR1 is ENHRY, CDR2 SYGVKD, per germline. The CDR3 DNA follows: TGTGCCATCAGTGAAAGGGAGGGGCAGGGAGCTGAAGCTTTCTTT. Translating it yields CAISEREGQGAEAFF.

The CDR3 region is CASRTSLYEQYF. In DNA form, the CDR3 reads TGTGCCAGCAGGACTAGCCTCTACGAGCAGTACTTC. V and J are TRBV2 and TRBJ2-7; 7 bases map to TRBD2. The V segment lost 6 bases and the J segment 3 bases; nucleotides outside the gene matches: 2. This CDR3 has 12 amino acids. Germline assignment: CDR1 SNHLY and CDR2 FYNNEI.

DNA for the CDR3: TGTGCCATCAGTGAGGGGACACTTAGCTCCTACGAGCAGTACTTC. Protein product: CAISEGTLSSYEQYF. V usage is TRBV10-3 and J usage is TRBJ2-7; possible D gene TRBD1, 6 bases. Per germline, CDR1 ENHRY and CDR2 SYGVKD. V lost 2 bases to trimming and J lost 0 bases, with 11 bases between them. The CDR3 spans 15 residues.

This chain uses TRBV7-9 with TRBJ2-1, with 11 bases matching TRBD1. The length of the CDR3 is 15 residues. After removal of 3 bases from V and 7 bases from J, the junction contained 5 bases not matched to a gene. CDR1 SEHNR and CDR2 FQNEAQ come from the germline V gene (reference sequence). The CDR3 DNA follows: TGTGCCAGCAGCTTCGGACAGGGGGCTGCAAATGAGCAGTTCTTC. Amino acid sequence: CASSFGQGAANEQFF.

The chain employs TRBV7-3 and TRBJ1-1; 7 bases are a match to TRBD1. Germline assignment: CDR1 SGHTA and CDR2 FQGTGA. CDR3 size: 13 residues. J lost 8 bases, V lost 0 bases, and 3 bases had no gene match. The CDR3 DNA sequence: TGTGCCAGCAGCTTAACCAGGGGGGCGGAAGCTTTCTTT. It specifies CASSLTRGAEAFF.

This chain joins TRBV5-5 and TRBJ1-1; 10 bases align to TRBD1. The length of the CDR3 is 16 residues. Germline-derived CDR1 and CDR2 are SGHKS and YYEKEE (reference sequence). V lost 0 bases to trimming and J lost 7 bases; unmatched junction nucleotides: 9. The CDR3 is CASSLGYGTGVVEAFF. CDR3 coding DNA: TGTGCCAGCAGCTTGGGTTACGGGACAGGGGTTGTTGAAGCTTTCTTT. Full variable domain (missing parts from reference TRBV5-5 and TRBJ1-1): DAGVTQSPTHLIKTRGQQVTLRCSPISGHKSVSWYQQVLGQGPQFIFQYYEKEERGRGNFPDRFSARQFPNYSSELNVNALLLGDSALYLCASSLGYGTGVVEAFFGQGTRLTVV.

V gene TRBV6-4 combines with J gene TRBJ2-1; TRBD2 aligns across 9 bases. The CDR3 sequence is 16 residues long. CDR1 and CDR2 (germline): MRHNA, SNTAGT. V was pared by 1 base and J by 8 bases, with 9 bases of the junction left unmatched. The DNA for the CDR3 is TGTGCCAGCAGTGACTTGGCTAGCGGGGAGGGAGATGAGCAGTTCTTC. This gives the protein CASSDLASGEGDEQFF.

Remarks on this clone: The likely explanation is a read error, given a far larger clone one base away. The V and J genes are TRBV27 and TRBJ1-5; D is unresolved. This CDR3 contains 15 residues. Germline-derived CDR1 and CDR2 are MNHEY and SMNVEV (reference sequence). Trimming took 6 bases from V and 7 from J, leaving 19 bases between them. CDR3 amino acids: CASSPLGVLPQPQHF. CDR3 bases: TGTGCCAGCAGCCCACTCGGGGTATTGCCCCAGCCCCAGCATTTT.

The rearrangement uses TRBV18 and TRBJ2-5; 7 bases agree with TRBD2. The CDR3 loop spans 16 amino acids. J was trimmed by 7 bases and V by 3 bases; bases with no gene match: 14. Germline CDR1 and CDR2: KGHSH and LQKENI. CDR3 bases: TGTGCCAGCTCACCGGGACTACCCGGCGTCAACGGGACCCAGTACTTC. Its protein product is CASSPGLPGVNGTQYF.

CDR3 sequence (DNA): TGTGCCAGTAGTATCCCGACCCGGAACACCGGGGAGCTGTTTTTT. It specifies CASSIPTRNTGELFF. The V and J genes are TRBV19 and TRBJ2-2; no definite D call. Germline V gene data show CDR1 as LNHDA and CDR2 as SQIVND (reference sequence). The germline V and J ends were trimmed by 3 bases and 1 base, with 9 bases remaining between them. This CDR3 region has 15 residues.

The genes are TRBV28 and TRBJ2-1, with 12 positions matching TRBD1. The CDR3 covers 14 residues. Germline CDR1 and CDR2: MDHEN and SYDVKM. V was clipped by 6 bases and J by 4 bases; unmatched bases: 1. CDR3 sequence: CASRGQGAYNEQFF. The DNA for the CDR3 is TGTGCCAGCAGGGGACAGGGGGCTTACAATGAGCAGTTCTTC.

The chain is built from TRBV4-1 and TRBJ1-2, with D tentatively TRBD1 (5 bases). In germline, CDR1 is MGHRA, CDR2 YSYEKL. This CDR3 spans 14 amino acids. V shed 1 base and J shed 8 bases, with 14 bases lying between them. As DNA, the CDR3 is TGCGCCAGCAGCCAAGTGGGGGGTGGTAGCGGCTACACCTTC. This codes for CASSQVGGGSGYTF.

The genes are TRBV9 and TRBJ1-1; the match to TRBD1 covers 8 bases. With V trimmed by 0 bases and J by 4 bases, 2 bases remained unmatched. Germline CDR1 and CDR2: SGDLS and YYNGEE. This CDR3 has 14 residues. The DNA for the CDR3 is TGTGCCAGCAGCGTAGTTACAGGGGGCACTGAAGCTTTCTTT. This sequence encodes CASSVVTGGTEAFF. The complete variable domain, with remaining parts taken from reference TRBV9 and TRBJ1-1, reads DSGVTQTPKHLITATGQRVTLRCSPRSGDLSVYWYQQSLDQGLQFLIQYYNGEERAKGNILERFSAQQFPDLHSELNLSSLELGDSALYFCASSVVTGGTEAFFGQGTRLTVV.

In nucleotides, the CDR3 is TGTGCCACCCCCCTACTAGCGGGGAAGCCACGGGAGCAGTTCTTC. As protein: CATPLLAGKPREQFF. The J gene is TRBJ2-1, the V gene TRBV6-9; the match to TRBD2 covers 10 bases. CDR3 length: 15 amino acids. The ends lost 10 bases at V and 10 bases at J; junction bases unmatched: 16. Germline V gene lookup returns CDR1 MNHGY and CDR2 SVAAGI.

This chain connects TRBV2 to TRBJ1-4; D is possibly TRBD1 (5 bases). The CDR3 is 13 residues long. The V end lost 6 bases, the J end lost 7 bases, and 12 bases lay between the germline ends. CDR1 SNHLY and CDR2 FYNNEI come from the germline V gene. The CDR3 is CASRQAPGEKLFF. CDR3 in DNA: TGTGCCAGCAGACAGGCGCCCGGTGAAAAACTGTTTTTT.

As DNA, the CDR3 is TGTGCCTGGAGGGGACAGGGGGCGGAAGAGACCCAGTACTTC. Its protein is CAWRGQGAEETQYF. V and J are TRBV30 and TRBJ2-5; the match to TRBD1 covers 12 bases. Germline V gene sequence: CDR1 GTSNPN, CDR2 SVGIG (reference sequence). The CDR3 is made up of 14 amino acids. V was clipped by 3 bases and J by 3 bases; unmatched bases: 2.

The CDR3 sequence: CASSLGYSETEAFF. The DNA for the CDR3 is TGTGCCAGCAGCTTAGGCTACAGTGAAACTGAAGCTTTCTTT. V is TRBV7-2 and J is TRBJ1-1; D is ambiguous. Between the trimmed V and J ends, which lost 1 base and 5 bases, there was a span of 11 bases. The CDR3 totals 14 residues. Germline-derived CDR1 and CDR2 are SGHTA and FQGNSA.

V usage is TRBV2 and J usage is TRBJ1-2; unclear D gene. Germline assignment: CDR1 SNHLY and CDR2 FYNNEI. The ends were cut back, 4 bases at V and 2 bases at J, with 8 bases in the middle. CDR3 length: 13 residues. CDR3 loop: CASSVDRNYGYTF. The CDR3 DNA follows: TGTGCCAGCAGTGTGGATAGAAACTATGGCTACACCTTC.